Below are 8 T cell receptor beta chains sequenced from a single sample in a study of T cell changes during pregnancy in multiple sclerosis. Using immunoSEQ multiplex PCR, the repertoire was profiled, and TCRdb retains in-frame clones only, with some absent. This repertoire shows 65,000 to 75,000 clones, about 89% found once; its top ten account for 1.4%. The input for sequencing was peripheral blood, taken in the second trimester of pregnancy. The receptors here all came from a female donor with multiple sclerosis, enrolled in a pregnancy study.

The chain is built from TRBV7-9 and TRBJ2-5; 10 nucleotides match TRBD2. The V gene end was trimmed by 1 base and the J gene end by 5 bases; junction bases not matched to a gene: 13. This CDR3 is built from 18 residues. CDR1 and CDR2 (germline): SEHNR, FQNEAQ (reference sequence). CDR3 residues: CASSLVLAGAGRVETQYF. The CDR3 DNA reads TGTGCCAGCAGCTTAGTGCTAGCGGGGGCCGGGAGAGTGGAGACCCAGTACTTC.

This clone appeared once. The J gene is TRBJ1-4, the V gene TRBV5-1, with D perhaps matching TRBD1 (5 bases). Trimming took off 4 bases at V and 5 bases at J, with 9 bases between the two ends. The CDR3 extends over 13 amino acids. The V gene's germline CDR1 is SGHRS and CDR2 YFSETQ. The CDR3 DNA reads as TGCGCCAGCAGCAGGGGTGAGAATGAAAAACTGTTTTTT. This codes for CASSRGENEKLFF.

The chain uses TRBV5-1 and TRBJ2-1; D is undetermined. The CDR3 loop spans 15 amino acids. Per the germline V gene, CDR1 is SGHRS and CDR2 is YFSETQ. Trimming stripped 0 bases from V and 5 bases from J, with 12 bases between. The CDR3 DNA reads as TGCGCCAGCAGCTTGGCCTGGGCGATTAACAATGAGCAGTTCTTC. It codes for CASSLAWAINNEQFF.

The chain recombines TRBV2 with TRBJ1-2, with TRBD1 identical over 7 bases. The germline V gene has CDR1 SNHLY and CDR2 FYNNEI. J lost 4 bases, V lost 7 bases, and 12 bases had no gene match. The length of the CDR3 is 15 residues. The CDR3 DNA reads TGTGCCAGCACCAGAAACCGACAGGGTACCTATGGCTACACCTTC. It encodes CASTRNRQGTYGYTF.

The rearrangement links TRBV7-2 to TRBJ2-2, with D possibly TRBD1 on 5 matching bases. CDR1 and CDR2 from the germline V gene are SGHTA and FQGNSA. The CDR3 has 15 residues. V lost 0 bases, J lost 4 bases, and 9 bases lay in between. The CDR3, as DNA: TGTGCCAGCAGCTTAGCGGGGCAACGCACCGGGGAGCTGTTTTTT. Protein: CASSLAGQRTGELFF.

The V call is TRBV7-8, the J call TRBJ2-5, with unresolved D. In germline, CDR1 is SGHVS, CDR2 FQNEAQ. This CDR3 has 12 amino acids. Trimming took 4 bases from V and 2 from J, leaving 5 bases between them. The CDR3: CASSWRQETQYF. In nucleotides, the CDR3 is TGTGCCAGCAGCTGGCGGCAAGAGACCCAGTACTTC.

The rearrangement uses TRBV6-4 and TRBJ2-1; D unclear. Trimming removed 5 bases from V and 2 bases from J, with 7 bases in between. The CDR3 extends over 13 amino acids. CDR1 is MRHNA and CDR2 is SNTAGT in the germline V gene. CDR3 amino acids: CASSSTTYNEQFF. The CDR3 nucleotides are TGTGCCAGCAGTTCGACAACCTACAATGAGCAGTTCTTC.

The rearrangement joins TRBV6-5 to TRBJ2-1, with TRBD2 as a possible D gene (5 bases). This CDR3 comprises 14 residues. V dropped 4 bases and J dropped 6 bases, with 13 bases sitting between them. Germline CDR1 MNHEY, CDR2 SVGAGI. CDR3 nucleotides: TGTGCCAGCAGTTGGGCGGGCCGAAGCAATGAGCAGTTCTTC. This sequence encodes CASSWAGRSNEQFF.